The T cell receptor (beta chain) described here comes from a study of regulatory T cells in long-lasting Graves disease. Time point described: newly diagnosed GD, antithyroid drugs for less than 3 months. Following extraction of RNA from PBMCs, that RNA was used to make the TCR library. Study-level results: Persistent patients shared fewer than 3,500 public clonotypes among themselves. Newly diagnosed patients shared fewer, at about 890.

CDR3 length: 14 residues. The V end was cut by 11 bases, the J end by 0 bases, with 14 bases between. Germline CDR1 and CDR2: ENHRY and SYGVKD. This clonotype was counted only a few times. Its antigen is not known. CDR3-region Arm-PCR and iRepertoire HTBI primers produced the TCR beta libraries. TCRdb itself ran the multiplex PCR reads through MiXCR, one entry per CDR3 protein. The sample includes some 340,000 distinct CDR3 sequences, about 12% seen only once; the top ten take about 20%. Another study also made use of these data, one on T cells in Graves' hyperthyroidism and ophthalmopathy.

The material was peripheral blood mononuclear cells (PBMCs), obtained at new diagnosis, from a patient treated with antithyroid drugs. V is TRBV10-3 and J is TRBJ1-3; D is unclear. This receptor was identified in a woman between 18 and 30 years old with Graves disease. The CDR3 region has the DNA TGTGCCGCACGACCCGGACTCTCTGGAAACACCATATATTTT. Amino acid sequence: CAARPGLSGNTIYF.